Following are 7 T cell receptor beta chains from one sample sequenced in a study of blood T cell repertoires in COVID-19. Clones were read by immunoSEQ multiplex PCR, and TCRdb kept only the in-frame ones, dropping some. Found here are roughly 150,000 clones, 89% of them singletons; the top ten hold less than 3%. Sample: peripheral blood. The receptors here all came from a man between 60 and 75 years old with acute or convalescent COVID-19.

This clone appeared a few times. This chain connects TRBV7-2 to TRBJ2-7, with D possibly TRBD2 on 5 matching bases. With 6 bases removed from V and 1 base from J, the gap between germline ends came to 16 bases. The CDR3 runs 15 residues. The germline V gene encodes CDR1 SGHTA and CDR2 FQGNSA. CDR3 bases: TGTGCCAGCAGTCCCTCCCCGAGGGCATCCTACGAGCAGTACTTC. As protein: CASSPSPRASYEQYF.

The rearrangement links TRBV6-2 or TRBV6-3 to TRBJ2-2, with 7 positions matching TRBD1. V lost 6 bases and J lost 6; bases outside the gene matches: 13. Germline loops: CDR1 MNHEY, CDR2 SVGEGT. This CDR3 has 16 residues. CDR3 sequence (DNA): TGTGCCAGCAGCATAGGTCGACAGGGTGGCGCCGGGGAGCTGTTTTTT. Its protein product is CASSIGRQGGAGELFF.

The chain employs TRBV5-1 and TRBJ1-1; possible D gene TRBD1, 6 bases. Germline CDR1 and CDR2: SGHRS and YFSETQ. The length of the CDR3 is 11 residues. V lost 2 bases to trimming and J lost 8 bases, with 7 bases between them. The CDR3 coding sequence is TGCGCCAGCAGCTTCGACAGGGAAGCTTTCTTT. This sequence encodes CASSFDREAFF.

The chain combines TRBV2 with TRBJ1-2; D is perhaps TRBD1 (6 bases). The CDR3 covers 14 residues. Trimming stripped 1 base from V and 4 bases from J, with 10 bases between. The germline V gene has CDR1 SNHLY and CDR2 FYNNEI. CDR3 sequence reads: CASSEDSGVYGYTF. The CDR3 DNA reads TGTGCCAGCAGTGAAGATTCAGGGGTCTATGGCTACACCTTC.

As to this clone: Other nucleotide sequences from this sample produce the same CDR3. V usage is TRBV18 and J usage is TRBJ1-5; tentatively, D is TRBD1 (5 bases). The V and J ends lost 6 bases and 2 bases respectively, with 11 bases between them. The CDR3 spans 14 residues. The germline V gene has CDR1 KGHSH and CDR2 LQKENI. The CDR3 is CASSPPGGNQPQHF. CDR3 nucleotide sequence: TGTGCCAGCTCCCCTCCGGGGGGCAATCAGCCCCAGCATTTT.

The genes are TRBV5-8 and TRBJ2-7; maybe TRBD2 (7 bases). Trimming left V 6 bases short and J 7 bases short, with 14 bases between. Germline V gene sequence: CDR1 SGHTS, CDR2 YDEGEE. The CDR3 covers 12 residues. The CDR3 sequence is CASTPRGGEQYF. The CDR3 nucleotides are TGTGCCAGCACCCCGAGGGGGGGGGAGCAGTACTTC.

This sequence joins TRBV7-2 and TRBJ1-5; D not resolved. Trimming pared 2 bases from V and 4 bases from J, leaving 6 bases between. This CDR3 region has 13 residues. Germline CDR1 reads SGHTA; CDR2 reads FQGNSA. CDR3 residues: CASSLQTNQPQHF. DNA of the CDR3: TGTGCCAGCAGCTTACAGACTAATCAGCCCCAGCATTTT.